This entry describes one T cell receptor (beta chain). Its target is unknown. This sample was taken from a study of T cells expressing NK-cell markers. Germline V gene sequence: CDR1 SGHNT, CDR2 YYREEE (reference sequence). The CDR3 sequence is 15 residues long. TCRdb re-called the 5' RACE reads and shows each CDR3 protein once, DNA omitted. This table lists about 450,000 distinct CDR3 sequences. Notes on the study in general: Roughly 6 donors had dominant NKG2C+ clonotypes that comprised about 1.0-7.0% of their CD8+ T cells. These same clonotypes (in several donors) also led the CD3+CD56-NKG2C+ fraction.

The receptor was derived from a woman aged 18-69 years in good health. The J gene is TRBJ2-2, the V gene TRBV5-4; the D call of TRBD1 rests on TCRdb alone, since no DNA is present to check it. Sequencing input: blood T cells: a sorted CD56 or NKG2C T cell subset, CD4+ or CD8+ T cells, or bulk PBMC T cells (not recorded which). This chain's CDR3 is CASSLVGGESGELFF.